This TCR beta chain was observed in a study of T cell changes during pregnancy in multiple sclerosis. Sequencing was performed with immunoSEQ multiplex PCR; in TCRdb, only in-frame clones are kept and a portion is missing. Seen here are 30,000 to 35,000 clones, over 75% observed once, and the top ten hold approximately 13%. From germline, CDR1 is SGHVS and CDR2 FQNEAQ. This CDR3 is built from 14 residues. The V and J ends lost 3 bases and 5 bases respectively, with 14 bases between them. The clonotype originates from a female donor with multiple sclerosis, enrolled in a pregnancy study. The chain is built from TRBV7-8 and TRBJ2-7; D perhaps matches TRBD1 (6 bases). This sample comprised CD8+ T cells from peripheral blood mononuclear cells, obtained in the first trimester of pregnancy. The CDR3 loop reads CASSFRNRVNEQYF. In nucleotides, the CDR3 is TGTGCCAGCAGCTTTCGAAACAGGGTCAACGAGCAGTACTTC.